One sample yielded the 30 T cell receptor beta chains listed below, sequenced in a study of blood T cell repertoires in COVID-19. Sequenced by immunoSEQ multiplex PCR; TCRdb stores in-frame clones only, minus some. The sample yields about 230,000 clones, roughly 89% seen once. Material: PBMCs or T cells enriched from blood (not recorded which). The receptors were sampled from a woman aged 25 to 39 with acute COVID-19.

The chain's CDR3 is CASSPNDRVQDIQYF. The CDR3 DNA is TGTGCCAGCAGCCCGAACGACAGGGTTCAGGACATTCAGTACTTC. V usage is TRBV11-2 and J usage is TRBJ2-4; TRBD1 agrees at 7 bases. The length of the CDR3 is 15 residues. The V and J ends lost 5 bases and 8 bases, in that order; junction bases with no gene match: 12. Germline V gives CDR1 SGHAT, CDR2 FQNNGV.

The chain has TRBV11-2 and TRBJ2-5, with a tentative D call TRBD1 (5 bases). Germline V lookup: CDR1 SGHAT, CDR2 FQNNGV. Trimming cost V 8 bases and J 7 bases, with 17 bases left between them. The CDR3 has 13 residues. CDR3 nucleotide sequence: TGTGCCAGCTCCAGGGTGCAGGACGGGACCCAGTACTTC. Its translation: CASSRVQDGTQYF.

This clone came up once. The rearrangement joins TRBV27 to TRBJ2-1, with a possible D match to TRBD2 (5 bases). This CDR3 is 16 amino acids long. The germline V and J ends were trimmed by 6 bases and 7 bases, with 22 bases remaining between them. CDR1 and CDR2 from the germline V gene are MNHEY and SMNVEV (reference sequence). The CDR3 loop is CASRARTSSMGNEQFF. The CDR3 nucleotides are TGTGCCAGCAGGGCTAGGACTTCCTCTATGGGGAATGAGCAGTTCTTC.

The chain combines TRBV5-1 with TRBJ1-1; weak D call: TRBD1 (5 bases). This CDR3 contains 13 residues. V dropped 7 bases and J dropped 5 bases, with 15 bases sitting between them. CDR1 is SGHRS and CDR2 is YFSETQ in the germline V gene. CDR3 DNA: TGCGCCAGCCGTGGACTCGGGGGGACTGAAGCTTTCTTT. Its translation is CASRGLGGTEAFF.

V is TRBV29-1 and J is TRBJ1-2, with D possibly TRBD1 on 6 matching bases. This CDR3 comprises 17 residues. V was shortened by 7 bases and J by 5 bases, with 29 bases between the two germline ends. Germline V gene lookup returns CDR1 SQVTM and CDR2 ANQGSEA. The CDR3 spells CSAIDPGHDMELYGYTF. CDR3 DNA sequence: TGCAGCGCCATAGATCCGGGACACGATATGGAATTATATGGCTACACCTTC.

This clone was counted only a few times. V usage is TRBV7-6 and J usage is TRBJ1-6; perhaps TRBD1 as D (5 bases). The length of the CDR3 is 17 residues. Germline V gives CDR1 SGHVS, CDR2 FNYEAQ. Trimming took off 2 bases at V and 5 bases at J, with 16 bases between the two ends. CDR3 loop: CASSLSGGDPHNSPLHF. The DNA of the CDR3 is TGTGCCAGCAGCTTAAGTGGCGGGGACCCTCATAATTCACCCCTCCACTTT.

V and J are TRBV6-4 and TRBJ2-2, with D tentatively TRBD1 (7 bases). The germline V and J ends were trimmed by 6 bases and 1 base, with 9 bases remaining between them. The CDR3 covers 14 residues. Germline CDR1 reads MRHNA; CDR2 reads SNTAGT. The DNA of the CDR3 is TGTGCCAGCAGGCGGGACAGGAACACCGGGGAGCTGTTTTTT. Amino acids: CASRRDRNTGELFF.

V is TRBV18 and J is TRBJ2-7; 7 positions agree with TRBD1. Germline CDR1 and CDR2: KGHSH and LQKENI. CDR3 size: 14 residues. V shed 3 bases and J 3 bases; nucleotides not matched to a gene: 5. CDR3 residues: CASSPQDRFYEQYF. CDR3 bases: TGTGCCAGCTCACCTCAGGACAGGTTCTACGAGCAGTACTTC.

The rearrangement links TRBV2 to TRBJ1-5; D might be TRBD1 (6 bases). Trimming took 2 bases from V and 5 from J, leaving 10 bases between them. The CDR3 sequence is 14 residues long. The germline V gene has CDR1 SNHLY and CDR2 FYNNEI. CDR3 DNA: TGTGCCAGCAGTGAATCCAACAGGGATCAGCCCCAGCATTTT. It encodes CASSESNRDQPQHF. The variable domain in full, with the rest retrieved from reference TRBV2 and TRBJ1-5, is EPEVTQTPSHQVTQMGQEVILRCVPISNHLYFYWYRQILGQKVEFLVSFYNNEISEKSEIFDDQFSVERPDGSNFTLKIRSTKLEDSAMYFCASSESNRDQPQHFGDGTRLSIL.

The V call is TRBV28, the J call TRBJ1-2, with 9 bases that match TRBD1. V lost 6 bases and J lost 6; bases outside the gene matches: 11. The germline gives CDR1 MDHEN, CDR2 SYDVKM. This CDR3 comprises 15 residues. The CDR3 DNA reads TGTGCCAGCAGACGCCCCGGGACAGGGAGGGATGGCTACACCTTC. This encodes CASRRPGTGRDGYTF.

The chain's CDR3 is CASSEVLPVLSYNEQFF. Here the CDR3 DNA reads TGTGCCAGCAGTGAAGTTCTGCCGGTACTCTCCTACAATGAGCAGTTCTTC. The chain couples TRBV2 to TRBJ2-1; no definite D call. Trimming took off 1 base at V and 0 bases at J, with 13 bases between the two ends. Per germline, CDR1 SNHLY and CDR2 FYNNEI. CDR3 length: 17 amino acids.

The CDR3 region is CASSLDGVRETQYF. CDR3 bases: TGTGCCAGCAGCTTAGACGGGGTTCGGGAGACCCAGTACTTC. This chain uses TRBV7-2 with TRBJ2-5, with D possibly being TRBD2 (5 bases). V lost 1 base to trimming and J lost 5 bases, with 11 bases between them. The CDR3 sequence is 14 residues long. CDR1 is SGHTA, CDR2 FQGNSA, per germline.

The V gene is TRBV7-2, the J gene TRBJ1-6; 8 positions match TRBD1. V dropped 3 bases and J dropped 11; count of bases not matched to a gene: 9. The CDR3 is made up of 15 amino acids. The germline gives CDR1 SGHTA, CDR2 FQGNSA. The CDR3 loop is CASSLDGAGGTPLHF. The CDR3 DNA reads as TGTGCCAGCAGCTTGGATGGGGCAGGGGGCACACCCCTCCACTTT.

The J gene is TRBJ1-1, the V gene TRBV5-1; D unclear. V was clipped by 0 bases and J by 4 bases, with 7 bases between them. The germline V gene has CDR1 SGHRS and CDR2 YFSETQ. This CDR3 contains 13 residues. The CDR3 nucleotides read TGCGCCAGCAGCTTGGATGAGGGCACTGAAGCTTTCTTT. Translated, it gives CASSLDEGTEAFF.

The J gene is TRBJ2-3, the V gene TRBV7-9; the D is unclear. CDR3 length equals 16 residues. Germline assignment: CDR1 SEHNR and CDR2 FQNEAQ (reference sequence). Trimming pared 1 base from V and 2 bases from J, leaving 13 bases between. The CDR3 DNA reads as TGTGCCAGCAGCTTAGACTACCAAGCCCCCACAGATACGCAGTATTTT. Its translation is CASSLDYQAPTDTQYF.

The chain links TRBV5-1 to TRBJ2-7; perhaps TRBD1 as D (6 bases). This CDR3 has 14 residues. The germline CDR1 and CDR2 sequences are SGHRS and YFSETQ. V was trimmed by 0 bases and J by 1 base, leaving 8 bases between them. The CDR3 DNA sequence: TGCGCCAGCAGCTTGGGGGACATTTCCTACGAGCAGTACTTC. As protein: CASSLGDISYEQYF.

This clone was counted a single time. V and J are TRBV28 and TRBJ1-1; D is undetermined. Trimming stripped 4 bases from V and 2 bases from J, with 20 bases between. The germline V gene encodes CDR1 MDHEN and CDR2 SYDVKM. CDR3 length: 17 amino acids. In DNA form, the CDR3 reads TGTGCCAGCAGTTATCTAACTTCCAGACGAGGAAACACTGAAGCTTTCTTT. Translated: CASSYLTSRRGNTEAFF.

This chain links TRBV3-1 (or the pseudogene TRBV3-2) with TRBJ2-7; TRBD1 matches 11 bases. V shed 7 bases and J 6 bases; nucleotides not matched to a gene: 5. This CDR3 has 13 amino acids. Germline CDR1 and CDR2: LGHDT and YNNKEL (reference sequence). CDR3 sequence reads: CASNPGTGGEQYF. Here the CDR3 DNA reads TGTGCCAGCAACCCCGGGACAGGGGGCGAGCAGTACTTC.

The chain joins TRBV7-6 to TRBJ1-1; perhaps TRBD1 as D (6 bases). CDR3 length equals 13 residues. The germline V gene has CDR1 SGHVS and CDR2 FNYEAQ. The V gene lost 5 bases and the J gene lost 8 bases, with 15 bases spanning the gap. The CDR3 is CASSPNRDREAFF. The CDR3 DNA is TGTGCCAGCAGCCCAAACAGGGATAGGGAAGCTTTCTTT.

This sequence joins TRBV5-1 and TRBJ2-2, with TRBD2 matching over 12 bases. J gave up 7 bases and V 0 bases, and 7 bases lay outside the gene matches. This CDR3 contains 17 residues. Germline-derived CDR1 and CDR2 are SGHRS and YFSETQ. The CDR3 reads CASSLVTSGGLGGELFF. For the CDR3, the DNA is TGCGCCAGCAGCTTGGTGACTAGCGGGGGCCTCGGCGGGGAGCTGTTTTTT.

The rearrangement uses TRBV2 and TRBJ2-5; D call uncertain. Trimming removed 5 bases from V and 6 bases from J, with 13 bases in between. This CDR3 is 13 amino acids long. Per the germline V gene, CDR1 is SNHLY and CDR2 is FYNNEI. In nucleotides, the CDR3 is TGTGCCAGCAGTCAGACCCAGGAACAGACCCAGTACTTC. Protein product: CASSQTQEQTQYF. The full variable domain, with the rest looked up from reference TRBV2 and TRBJ2-5, is EPEVTQTPSHQVTQMGQEVILRCVPISNHLYFYWYRQILGQKVEFLVSFYNNEISEKSEIFDDQFSVERPDGSNFTLKIRSTKLEDSAMYFCASSQTQEQTQYFGPGTRLLVL.

This clone showed up just a few times. The gene calls are TRBV11-2 and TRBJ2-5; TRBD2 matches at 7 bases. CDR1 SGHAT and CDR2 FQNNGV come from the germline V gene. With 0 bases clipped from V and 5 bases from J, the junction kept 6 bases outside the gene matches. This CDR3 has 15 amino acids. The CDR3 DNA reads as TGTGCCAGCAGCTTAGATGCGGGGGTTGGGGAGACCCAGTACTTC. Translated: CASSLDAGVGETQYF. The variable domain in full, completed from reference TRBV11-2 and TRBJ2-5, reads EAGVAQSPRYKIIEKRQSVAFWCNPISGHATLYWYQQILGQGPKLLIQFQNNGVVDDSQLPKDRFSAERLKGVDSTLKIQPAKLEDSAVYLCASSLDAGVGETQYFGPGTRLLVL.

The J gene is TRBJ1-5, the V gene TRBV6-5; 7 bases fit TRBD1. The CDR3 length is 14 residues. J lost 0 bases, V lost 7 bases, and 3 bases had no gene match. CDR1 and CDR2 (germline): MNHEY, SVGAGI. In DNA, the CDR3 is TGTGCCAGCAACAGGGGAAATAGCAATCAGCCCCAGCATTTT. This translates into CASNRGNSNQPQHF.

This sequence joins TRBV4-1 and TRBJ2-1; 13 bases fit TRBD2. Germline V gene sequence: CDR1 MGHRA, CDR2 YSYEKL. V was pared by 4 bases and J by 10 bases, with 7 bases of the junction left unmatched. The CDR3 contains 15 residues. In DNA form, the CDR3 reads TGCGCCAGCAGCCCGGGACTAGCGGGGATTGAAGAGCAGTTCTTC. It encodes CASSPGLAGIEEQFF.

Worth noting for this clone: Additional DNA sequences in this sample encode the identical CDR3. This sequence joins TRBV7-2 and TRBJ2-2, with D hard to call. Germline CDR1 reads SGHTA; CDR2 reads FQGNSA. V lost 1 base, J lost 3 bases, and 6 bases lay in between. The CDR3 is 14 residues long. The CDR3 region is CASSLGRDTGELFF. CDR3 nucleotides: TGTGCCAGCAGCTTAGGACGGGACACCGGGGAGCTGTTTTTT.

Many counts were recorded for this clone. The chain recombines TRBV5-1 with TRBJ2-7, with D tentatively TRBD2 (5 bases). The germline V and J ends were trimmed by 0 bases and 2 bases, with 9 bases remaining between them. The CDR3 loop spans 14 amino acids. Germline CDR1 and CDR2: SGHRS and YFSETQ. The chain's CDR3 is CASSLAEGPYEQYF. The DNA for the CDR3 is TGCGCCAGCAGCTTGGCCGAGGGCCCCTACGAGCAGTACTTC.

CDR3 coding DNA: TGTGCCAGCAGCCCAATTAGGCGCGGGGGGAACACCGGGGAGCTGTTTTTT. Amino acids: CASSPIRRGGNTGELFF. This chain uses TRBV7-3 with TRBJ2-2; 7 nucleotides line up with TRBD2. This CDR3 comprises 17 residues. Looked up from germline, CDR1 is SGHTA and CDR2 is FQGTGA. Trimming took 5 bases from V and 1 from J; bases not matched to a gene: 10.

The chain couples TRBV20-1 to TRBJ1-1; no clear D gene. V lost 5 bases to trimming and J lost 5 bases, with 9 bases between them. The CDR3 consists of 11 residues. CDR1 and CDR2 from the germline V gene are DFQATT and SNEGSKA (reference sequence). CDR3 sequence (DNA): TGCAGTGCTCTGGAGAAGACTGAAGCTTTCTTT. It encodes CSALEKTEAFF.

The genes are TRBV20-1 and TRBJ2-7; D might be TRBD2 (5 bases). Germline V gene lookup returns CDR1 DFQATT and CDR2 SNEGSKA (reference sequence). CDR3 length equals 11 residues. The CDR3 sequence: CSLDSSYEQYF. In nucleotides, the CDR3 is TGCAGCTTGGACTCCTCCTACGAGCAGTACTTC.

The chain couples TRBV5-1 to TRBJ2-7; D is unclear. Germline loops: CDR1 SGHRS, CDR2 YFSETQ. This CDR3 is built from 15 residues. V was trimmed by 4 bases and J by 0 bases, leaving 14 bases between them. The CDR3 nucleotides read TGCGCCAGCAGCCTAGACCTCTGGAGCTCCTACGAGCAGTACTTC. It translates to CASSLDLWSSYEQYF.